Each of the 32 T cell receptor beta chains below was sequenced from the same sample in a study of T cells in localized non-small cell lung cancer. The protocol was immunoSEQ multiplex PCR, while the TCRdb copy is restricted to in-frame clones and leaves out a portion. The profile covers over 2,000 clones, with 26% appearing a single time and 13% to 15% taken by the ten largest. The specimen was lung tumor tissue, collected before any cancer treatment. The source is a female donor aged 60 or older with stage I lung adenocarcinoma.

CDR3 residues: CASDGYRTGNQPQHF. For the CDR3, the DNA is TGTGCCAGTGATGGGTACAGGACTGGCAATCAGCCCCAGCATTTT. The gene calls are TRBV19 and TRBJ1-5; D possibly corresponds to TRBD1 (5 bases). The CDR3 extends over 15 amino acids. V shed 8 bases and J shed 2 bases, with 16 bases lying between them. Looked up from germline, CDR1 is LNHDA and CDR2 is SQIVND (reference sequence).

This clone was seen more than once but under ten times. The CDR3 DNA reads TGCGCCAGCAGAACCGCGGCTAGCGGGGGGTCCAATGAGCAGTTCTTC. Translation gives CASRTAASGGSNEQFF. The V call is TRBV10-2, the J call TRBJ2-1, with TRBD2 matching over 11 bases. J was trimmed by 6 bases and V by 6 bases; bases with no gene match: 10. In germline, CDR1 is WSHSY, CDR2 SAAADI. This CDR3 is built from 16 residues.

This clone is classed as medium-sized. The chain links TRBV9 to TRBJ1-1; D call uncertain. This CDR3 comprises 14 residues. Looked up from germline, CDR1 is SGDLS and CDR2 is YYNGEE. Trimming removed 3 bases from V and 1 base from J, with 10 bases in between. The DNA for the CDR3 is TGTGCCAGCAGCGCCGGACGGACGAACACTGAAGCTTTCTTT. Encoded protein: CASSAGRTNTEAFF.

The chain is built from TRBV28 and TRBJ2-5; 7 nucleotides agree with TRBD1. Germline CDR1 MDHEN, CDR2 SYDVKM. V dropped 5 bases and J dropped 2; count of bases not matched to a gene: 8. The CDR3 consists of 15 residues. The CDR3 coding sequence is TGTGCCAGCAGTGGTGGGGACAGTCAACAAGAGACCCAGTACTTC. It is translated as CASSGGDSQQETQYF. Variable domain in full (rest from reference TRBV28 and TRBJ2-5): DVKVTQSSRYLVKRTGEKVFLECVQDMDHENMFWYRQDPGLGLRLIYFSYDVKMKEKGDIPEGYSVSREKKERFSLILESASTNQTSMYLCASSGGDSQQETQYFGPGTRLLVL.

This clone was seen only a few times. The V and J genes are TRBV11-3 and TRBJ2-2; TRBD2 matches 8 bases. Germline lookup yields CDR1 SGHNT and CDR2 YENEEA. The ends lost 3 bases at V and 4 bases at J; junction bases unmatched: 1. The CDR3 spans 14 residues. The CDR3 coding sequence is TGTGCCAGCAGCTTCACTAGCGGCACCGGGGAGCTGTTTTTT. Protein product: CASSFTSGTGELFF.

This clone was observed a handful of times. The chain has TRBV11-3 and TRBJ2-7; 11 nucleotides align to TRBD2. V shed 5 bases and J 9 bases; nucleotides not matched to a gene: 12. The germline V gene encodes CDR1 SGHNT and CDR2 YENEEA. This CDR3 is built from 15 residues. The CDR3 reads CASSRDLAGGGWQYF. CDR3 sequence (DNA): TGTGCCAGCAGCCGGGATCTAGCGGGGGGCGGCTGGCAGTACTTC.

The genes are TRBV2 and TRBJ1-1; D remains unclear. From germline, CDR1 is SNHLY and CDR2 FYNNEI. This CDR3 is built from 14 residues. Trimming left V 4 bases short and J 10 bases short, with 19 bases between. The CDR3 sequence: CASSGRLPRPSAFF. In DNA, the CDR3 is TGTGCCAGCAGTGGGAGACTACCCAGGCCATCAGCTTTCTTT. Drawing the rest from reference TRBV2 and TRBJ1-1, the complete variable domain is EPEVTQTPSHQVTQMGQEVILRCVPISNHLYFYWYRQILGQKVEFLVSFYNNEISEKSEIFDDQFSVERPDGSNFTLKIRSTKLEDSAMYFCASSGRLPRPSAFFGQGTRLTVV.

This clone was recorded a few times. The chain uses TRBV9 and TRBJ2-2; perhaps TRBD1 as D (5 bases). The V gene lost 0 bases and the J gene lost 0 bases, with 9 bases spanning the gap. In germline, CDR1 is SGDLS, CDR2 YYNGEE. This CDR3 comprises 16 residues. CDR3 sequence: CASSVGGRANTGELFF. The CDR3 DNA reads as TGTGCCAGCAGCGTAGGGGGCAGGGCGAACACCGGGGAGCTGTTTTTT.

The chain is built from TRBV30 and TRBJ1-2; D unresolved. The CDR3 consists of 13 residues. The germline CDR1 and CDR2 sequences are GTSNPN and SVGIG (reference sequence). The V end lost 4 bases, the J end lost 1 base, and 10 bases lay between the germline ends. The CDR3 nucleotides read TGTGCCTGGAATAGACATGGTAACTATGGCTACACCTTC. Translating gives CAWNRHGNYGYTF.

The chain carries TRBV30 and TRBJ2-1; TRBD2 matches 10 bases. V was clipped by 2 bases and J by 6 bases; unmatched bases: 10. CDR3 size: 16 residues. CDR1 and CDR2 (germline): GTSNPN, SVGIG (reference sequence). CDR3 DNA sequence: TGTGCCTGGAGTCGGACTAGCGGAGCTTTACGCAATGAGCAGTTCTTC. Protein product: CAWSRTSGALRNEQFF.

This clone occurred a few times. The DNA for the CDR3 is TGCGCCAGCAGTGAGTACTCCTACACTGAAGCTTTCTTT. This encodes CASSEYSYTEAFF. The rearrangement uses TRBV10-1 and TRBJ1-1; D is ambiguous. V was cut by 1 base and J by 3 bases, with 6 bases left in between. This CDR3 contains 13 residues. Germline V gives CDR1 WNHNN, CDR2 SYGVQD (reference sequence).

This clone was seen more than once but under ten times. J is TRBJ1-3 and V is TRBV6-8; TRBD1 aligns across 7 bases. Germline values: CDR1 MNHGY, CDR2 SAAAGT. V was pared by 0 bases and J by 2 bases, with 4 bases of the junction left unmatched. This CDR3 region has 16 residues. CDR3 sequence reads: CASSYSGQYAGNTIYF. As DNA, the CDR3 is TGTGCCAGCAGTTACTCGGGACAGTATGCTGGAAACACCATATATTTT.

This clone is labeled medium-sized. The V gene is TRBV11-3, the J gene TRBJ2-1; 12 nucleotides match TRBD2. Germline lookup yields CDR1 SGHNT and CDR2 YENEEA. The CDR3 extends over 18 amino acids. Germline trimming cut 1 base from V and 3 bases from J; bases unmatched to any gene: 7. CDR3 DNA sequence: TGTGCCAGCAGCTTAGTTCGCTCTAGCGGGAGGGGCTACAATGAGCAGTTCTTC. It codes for CASSLVRSSGRGYNEQFF.

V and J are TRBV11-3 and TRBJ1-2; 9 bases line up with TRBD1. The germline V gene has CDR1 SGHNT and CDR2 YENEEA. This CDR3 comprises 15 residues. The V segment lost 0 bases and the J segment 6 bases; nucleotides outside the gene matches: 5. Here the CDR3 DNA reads TGTGCCAGCAGCTTAGACCAAGGGACAGGGAATGGCTACACCTTC. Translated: CASSLDQGTGNGYTF.

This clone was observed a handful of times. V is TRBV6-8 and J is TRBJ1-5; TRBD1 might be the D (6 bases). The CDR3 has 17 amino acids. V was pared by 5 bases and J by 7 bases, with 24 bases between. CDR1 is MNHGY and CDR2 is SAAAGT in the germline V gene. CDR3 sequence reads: CASSGGLLRDGEQPQHF. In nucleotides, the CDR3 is TGTGCCAGCAGTGGGGGCCTTCTCCGGGACGGTGAACAGCCCCAGCATTTT.

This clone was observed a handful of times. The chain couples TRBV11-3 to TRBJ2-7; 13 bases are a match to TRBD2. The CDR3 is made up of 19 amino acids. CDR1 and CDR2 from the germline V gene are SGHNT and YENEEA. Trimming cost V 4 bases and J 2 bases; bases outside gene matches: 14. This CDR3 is CASSSPQAGGTSGTYEQYF. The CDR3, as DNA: TGTGCCAGCAGCTCCCCACAGGCCGGTGGGACTAGCGGGACCTACGAGCAGTACTTC.

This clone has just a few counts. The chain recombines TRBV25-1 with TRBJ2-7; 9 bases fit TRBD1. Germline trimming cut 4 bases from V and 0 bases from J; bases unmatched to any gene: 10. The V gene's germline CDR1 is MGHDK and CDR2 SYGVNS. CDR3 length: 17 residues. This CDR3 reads CASSARPGQGSSYEQYF. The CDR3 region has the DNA TGTGCCAGCAGTGCTAGGCCGGGACAGGGAAGCTCCTACGAGCAGTACTTC.

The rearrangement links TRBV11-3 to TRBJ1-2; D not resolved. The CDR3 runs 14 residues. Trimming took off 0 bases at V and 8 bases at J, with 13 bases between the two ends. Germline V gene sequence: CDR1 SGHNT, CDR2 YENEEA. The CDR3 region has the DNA TGTGCCAGCAGCTTAGAGAGGACCTTGGGGGGCTACACCTTC. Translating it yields CASSLERTLGGYTF.

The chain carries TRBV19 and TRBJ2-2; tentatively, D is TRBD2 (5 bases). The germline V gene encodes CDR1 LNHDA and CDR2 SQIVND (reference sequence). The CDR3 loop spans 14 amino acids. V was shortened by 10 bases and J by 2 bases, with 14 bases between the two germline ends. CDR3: CATPGPSNTGELFF. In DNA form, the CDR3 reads TGTGCCACTCCCGGCCCTAGCAACACCGGGGAGCTGTTTTTT.

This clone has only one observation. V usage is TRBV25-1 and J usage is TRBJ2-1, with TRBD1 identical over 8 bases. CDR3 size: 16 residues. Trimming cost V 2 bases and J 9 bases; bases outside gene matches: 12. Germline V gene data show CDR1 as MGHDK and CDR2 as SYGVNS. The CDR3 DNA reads TGTGCCAGCAGTGAACCCCCGGGACAGGTAGTTCGTGAGCAGTTCTTC. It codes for CASSEPPGQVVREQFF. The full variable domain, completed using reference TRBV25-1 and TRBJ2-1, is EADIYQTPRYLVIGTGKKITLECSQTMGHDKMYWYQQDPGMELHLIHYSYGVNSTEKGDLSSESTVSRIRTEHFPLTLESARPSHTSQYLCASSEPPGQVVREQFFGPGTRLTVL.

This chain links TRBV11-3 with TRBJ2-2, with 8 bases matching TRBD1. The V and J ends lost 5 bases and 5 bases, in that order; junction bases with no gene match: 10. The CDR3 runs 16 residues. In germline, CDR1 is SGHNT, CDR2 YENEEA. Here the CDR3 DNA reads TGTGCCAGCAGCCATGGACAGGGCGTTAGGACCGGGGAGCTGTTTTTT. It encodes CASSHGQGVRTGELFF. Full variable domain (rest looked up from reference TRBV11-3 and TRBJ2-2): EAGVVQSPRYKIIEKKQPVAFWCNPISGHNTLYWYLQNLGQGPELLIRYENEEAVDDSQLPKDRFSAERLKGVDSTLKIQPAELGDSAVYLCASSHGQGVRTGELFFGEGSRLTVL.

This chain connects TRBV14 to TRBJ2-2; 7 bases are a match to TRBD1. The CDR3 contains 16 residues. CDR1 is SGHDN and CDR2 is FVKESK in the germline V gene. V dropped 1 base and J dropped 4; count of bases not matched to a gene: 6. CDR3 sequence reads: CASSQGTGGSTGELFF. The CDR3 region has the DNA TGTGCCAGCAGCCAAGGGACAGGAGGATCCACCGGGGAGCTGTTTTTT.

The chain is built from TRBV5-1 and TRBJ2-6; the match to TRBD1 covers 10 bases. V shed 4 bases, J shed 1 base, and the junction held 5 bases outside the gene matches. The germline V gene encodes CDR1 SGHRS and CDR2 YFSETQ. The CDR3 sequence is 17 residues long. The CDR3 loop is CASSLGQGESGANVLTF. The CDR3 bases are TGCGCCAGCAGCCTCGGACAGGGGGAATCTGGGGCCAACGTCCTGACTTTC.

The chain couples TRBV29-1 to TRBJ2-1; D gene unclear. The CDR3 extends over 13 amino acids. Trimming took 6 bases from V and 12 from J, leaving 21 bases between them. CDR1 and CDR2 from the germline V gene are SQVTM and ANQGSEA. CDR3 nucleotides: TGCAGCGTCTCCGACATGACGCGCATGGGGCAGTTCTTC. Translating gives CSVSDMTRMGQFF.

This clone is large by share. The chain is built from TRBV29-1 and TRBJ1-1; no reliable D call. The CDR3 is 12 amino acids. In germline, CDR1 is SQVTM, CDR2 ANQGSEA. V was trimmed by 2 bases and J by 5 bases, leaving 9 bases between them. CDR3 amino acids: CSVETPPTEAFF. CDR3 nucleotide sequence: TGCAGCGTTGAAACCCCTCCGACTGAAGCTTTCTTT.

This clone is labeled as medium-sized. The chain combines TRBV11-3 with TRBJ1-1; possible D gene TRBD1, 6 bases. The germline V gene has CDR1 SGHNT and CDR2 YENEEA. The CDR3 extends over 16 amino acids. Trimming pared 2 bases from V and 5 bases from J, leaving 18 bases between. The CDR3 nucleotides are TGTGCCAGCAGCTTAAGGCCGGGGGGGCTGGATACTGAAGCTTTCTTT. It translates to CASSLRPGGLDTEAFF.

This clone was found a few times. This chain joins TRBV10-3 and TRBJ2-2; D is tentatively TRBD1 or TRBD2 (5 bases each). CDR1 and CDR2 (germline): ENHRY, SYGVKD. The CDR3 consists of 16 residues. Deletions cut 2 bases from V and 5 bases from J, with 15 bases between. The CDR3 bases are TGTGCCATCAGTGAGGGTAGAAGTTGGGGGACCGGGGAGCTGTTTTTT. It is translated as CAISEGRSWGTGELFF.

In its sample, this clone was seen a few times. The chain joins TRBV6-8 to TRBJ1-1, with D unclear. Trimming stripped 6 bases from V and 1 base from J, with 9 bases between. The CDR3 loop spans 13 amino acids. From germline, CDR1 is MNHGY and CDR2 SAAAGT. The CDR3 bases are TGTGCCAGCAGCGTGAGTACGAACACTGAAGCTTTCTTT. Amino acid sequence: CASSVSTNTEAFF.

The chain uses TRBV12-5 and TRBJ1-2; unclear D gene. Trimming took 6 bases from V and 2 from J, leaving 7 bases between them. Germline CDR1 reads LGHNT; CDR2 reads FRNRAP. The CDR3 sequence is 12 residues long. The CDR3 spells CASGQLNYGYTF. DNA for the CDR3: TGTGCTAGTGGACAGCTAAACTATGGCTACACCTTC.

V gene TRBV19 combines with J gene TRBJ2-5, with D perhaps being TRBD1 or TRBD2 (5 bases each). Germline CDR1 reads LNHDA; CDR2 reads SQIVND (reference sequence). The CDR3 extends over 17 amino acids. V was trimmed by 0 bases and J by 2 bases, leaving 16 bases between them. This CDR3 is CASSIEWMGDLQETQYF. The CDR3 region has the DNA TGTGCCAGTAGTATAGAGTGGATGGGGGACCTACAAGAGACCCAGTACTTC.

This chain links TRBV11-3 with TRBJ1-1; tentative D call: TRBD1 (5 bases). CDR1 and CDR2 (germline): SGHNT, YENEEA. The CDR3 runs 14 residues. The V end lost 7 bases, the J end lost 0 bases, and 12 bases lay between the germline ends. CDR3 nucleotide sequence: TGTGCCAGCACCCTGGGACCGATGAACACTGAAGCTTTCTTT. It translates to CASTLGPMNTEAFF.

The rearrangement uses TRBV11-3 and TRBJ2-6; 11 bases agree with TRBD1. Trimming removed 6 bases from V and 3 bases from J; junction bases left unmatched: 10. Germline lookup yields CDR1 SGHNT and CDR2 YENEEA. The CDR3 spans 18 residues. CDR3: CASSFTGTGGFGANVLTF. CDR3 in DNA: TGTGCCAGCAGTTTCACCGGGACAGGGGGATTTGGGGCCAACGTCCTGACTTTC.